The 28 T cell receptor beta chains given below trace back to one sample, sequenced in a study of CD8+CD57+ T cells in acquired aplastic anemia. Sequencing was done on patients that had shown CD8+CD57+ cell expansion by flow cytometry. Genomic DNA was employed as the template in profiling TCR beta VDJ and CDR3. MiXCR, applied by TCRdb to the reads, yields one record per CDR3 protein. The sample has fewer than 200,000 distinct CDR3 sequences; about half are singletons. Source material: sorted CD4+, CD8+, or CD8+CD57+ T cells (not recorded which) from PBMCs. Receptors originate from a human donor with aplastic anemia.

In its sample, this clonotype was seen many times. This chain connects TRBV10-3 to TRBJ1-4; D is uncertain. The CDR3 contains 12 residues. CDR1 is ENHRY, CDR2 SYGVKD, per germline. V lost 6 bases to trimming and J lost 8 bases, with 10 bases between them. The CDR3 DNA follows: TGTGCCATCAGCCGACAAGGCGAAAAACTGTTTTTT. Protein: CAISRQGEKLFF.

The chain joins TRBV6-1 to TRBJ2-4, with TRBD2 matching over 12 bases. Germline V CDR1 and CDR2: MNHNS, SASEGT. V was pared by 7 bases and J by 4 bases, with 8 bases of the junction left unmatched. This CDR3 contains 16 residues. The CDR3: CASTIRLAGEKNIQYF. The CDR3 DNA reads TGTGCCAGCACCATTCGACTAGCGGGGGAGAAAAACATTCAGTACTTC.

The chain recombines TRBV20-1 with TRBJ1-2; possibly TRBD1 for D (5 bases). V dropped 3 bases and J dropped 4 bases, with 12 bases sitting between them. Per the germline V gene, CDR1 is DFQATT and CDR2 is SNEGSKA (reference sequence). The CDR3 runs to 13 residues. The CDR3 loop is CSARTEAGYGYTF. The DNA for the CDR3 is TGCAGTGCTAGGACAGAGGCGGGCTATGGCTACACCTTC.

In the case of this clonotype: This may be a read error, as it is one base from a much larger clone. V gene TRBV11-2 combines with J gene TRBJ2-2, with a tentative D call TRBD1 (5 bases). The V end lost 4 bases, the J end lost 1 base, and 13 bases lay between the germline ends. The CDR3 spans 16 residues. CDR1 SGHAT and CDR2 FQNNGV come from the germline V gene. The CDR3 here is CASSSRTRMNTGELFF. In nucleotides, the CDR3 is TGTGCCAGCAGCTCACGGACACGGATGAACACCGGGGAGCTGTTTTTT. The full variable domain, its missing parts supplied by reference TRBV11-2 and TRBJ2-2, is EAGVAQSPRYKIIEKRQSVAFWCNPISGHATLYWYQQILGQGPKLLIQFQNNGVVDDSQLPKDRFSAERLKGVDSTLKIQPAKLEDSAVYLCASSSRTRMNTGELFFGEGSRLTVL.

Ten or more counts support this clonotype. CDR3 sequence: CATSRTSGRGTQFF. Written as DNA, the CDR3 is TGTGCCACCTCTAGGACTAGCGGAAGGGGGACGCAGTTCTTC. The rearrangement joins TRBV24-1 to TRBJ2-1, with 10 bases aligning to TRBD2. This CDR3 is built from 14 residues. The junction had 13 bases not matched to a gene; V was cut back by 9 bases and J by 12 bases. The V gene's germline CDR1 is KGHDR and CDR2 SFDVKD.

This clonotype was seen ten or more times. V is TRBV5-4 and J is TRBJ1-1, with a tentative D call TRBD1 (5 bases). The CDR3 is 15 amino acids. The germline V gene has CDR1 SGHNT and CDR2 YYREEE (reference sequence). Trimming pared 0 bases from V and 1 base from J, leaving 10 bases between. Here the CDR3 reads CASSLAGTANTEAFF. CDR3 bases: TGTGCCAGCAGCTTGGCCGGGACGGCGAACACTGAAGCTTTCTTT.

At least ten counts were recorded for this clonotype. An end of the junction does not agree with germline; a read error may underlie this. The chain couples TRBV5-1 to TRBJ2-3; 7 bases map to TRBD2. The V gene's germline CDR1 is SGHRS and CDR2 YFSETQ. The length of the CDR3 is 15 residues. The CDR3 coding sequence is TGCGCCAGCAGGTTGGTTGGGACTACGGCAGATACGCAGTATTTT. Translation gives CASRLVGTTADTQYF.

This chain links TRBV11-1 with TRBJ2-1; D may be TRBD1 (5 bases). Trimming removed 7 bases from V and 12 bases from J, with 25 bases in between. This CDR3 is built from 15 residues. The V gene's germline CDR1 is SGHAT and CDR2 FQDESV (reference sequence). The CDR3 bases are TGTGCCAGCACCTTCGGCAGGGAATTGGGTTGGGGGCAGTTCTTC. Protein product: CASTFGRELGWGQFF.

J is TRBJ1-4 and V is TRBV19, with TRBD1 as a possible D gene (5 bases). From germline, CDR1 is LNHDA and CDR2 SQIVND (reference sequence). This CDR3 has 14 amino acids. V shed 10 bases and J shed 7 bases, with 19 bases lying between them. The CDR3 protein is CATSSGREVEKLFF. CDR3 sequence (DNA): TGTGCCACCTCATCAGGGCGGGAGGTTGAAAAACTGTTTTTT.

At least ten counts were recorded for this clonotype. DNA of the CDR3: TGCAGTGCCCAACTACCTGGGGGCTCCTACGAGCAGTACTTC. Protein sequence: CSAQLPGGSYEQYF. The genes are TRBV20-1 and TRBJ2-7; D may correspond to TRBD1 or TRBD2 (5 bases each). Trimming took off 6 bases at V and 0 bases at J, with 15 bases between the two ends. Germline V lookup: CDR1 DFQATT, CDR2 SNEGSKA (reference sequence). CDR3 length: 14 residues.

The chain combines TRBV2 with TRBJ2-3, with TRBD2 identical over 7 bases. The CDR3 loop spans 11 amino acids. Germline CDR1 reads SNHLY; CDR2 reads FYNNEI. CDR3 DNA: TGTGTAAGCGGGGGCACAGATACGCAGTATTTT. It yields the protein CVSGGTDTQYF. Variable domain in full (rest from reference TRBV2 and TRBJ2-3): EPEVTQTPSHQVTQMGQEVILRCVPISNHLYFYWYRQILGQKVEFLVSFYNNEISEKSEIFDDQFSVERPDGSNFTLKIRSTKLEDSAMYFCVSGGTDTQYFGPGTRLTVL.

This clonotype was found many times. This chain uses TRBV5-4 with TRBJ2-1; D remains unclear. V shed 2 bases and J shed 9 bases, with 6 bases lying between them. Germline CDR1 and CDR2: SGHNT and YYREEE (reference sequence). This CDR3 has 11 amino acids. The CDR3 loop is CASSFTGEQFF. In nucleotides, the CDR3 is TGTGCCAGCAGCTTTACTGGTGAGCAGTTCTTC.

CDR3 in DNA: TGTGCCACCAGTGTATCTAGCGGGGCGTACACAGATACGCAGTATTTT. Translation gives CATSVSSGAYTDTQYF. This chain links TRBV24-1 with TRBJ2-3, with 9 bases aligning to TRBD2. This CDR3 spans 16 amino acids. Per germline, CDR1 KGHDR and CDR2 SFDVKD. Trimming removed 5 bases from V and 2 bases from J; junction bases left unmatched: 7.

The chain is built from TRBV6-5 and TRBJ1-2; D possibly corresponds to TRBD1 (5 bases). Trimming pared 0 bases from V and 4 bases from J, leaving 12 bases between. The V gene's germline CDR1 is MNHEY and CDR2 SVGAGI. The CDR3 spans 15 residues. In DNA form, the CDR3 reads TGTGCCAGCAGTTACTCGGCGGCAGGGAGCTATGGCTACACCTTC. The encoded protein is CASSYSAAGSYGYTF.

This clonotype was recorded many times. The rearrangement joins TRBV6-1 to TRBJ2-7; TRBD1 might be the D (8 bases). The CDR3 is 15 residues long. The germline gives CDR1 MNHNS, CDR2 SASEGT. The V end lost 6 bases, the J end lost 7 bases, and 22 bases lay between the germline ends. DNA of the CDR3: TGTGCCAGCAGGGACGGGAGGCAGGGGGCCTGGGAGCAGTACTTC. Translation: CASRDGRQGAWEQYF.

This clonotype was seen once. The chain uses TRBV25-1 and TRBJ2-1; possibly TRBD1 for D (6 bases). CDR1 MGHDK and CDR2 SYGVNS come from the germline V gene. V was clipped by 3 bases and J by 8 bases, with 14 bases between them. There are 14 residues in the CDR3. The CDR3 loop is CASSDDRSVDEQFF. CDR3 nucleotides: TGTGCCAGCAGTGATGACAGGTCCGTGGATGAGCAGTTCTTC.

The V and J genes are TRBV20-1 and TRBJ2-5; D is unresolved. Germline CDR1 is DFQATT and CDR2 is SNEGSKA (reference sequence). The CDR3 is 13 amino acids. V lost 0 bases and J 0 bases, leaving 5 bases between the germline ends. CDR3 bases: TGCAGTGCTAGAGATTGGGACCAAGAGACCCAGTACTTC. Translation: CSARDWDQETQYF.

This clonotype was counted a few times. The chain couples TRBV20-1 to TRBJ2-7, with unresolved D. In germline, CDR1 is DFQATT, CDR2 SNEGSKA (reference sequence). V was clipped by 2 bases and J by 3 bases, with 5 bases between them. The CDR3 is 11 residues long. Written as DNA, the CDR3 is TGCAGTGCTAGAAACCTCTACGAGCAGTACTTC. It is translated as CSARNLYEQYF.

The rearrangement joins TRBV2 to TRBJ1-2; 9 positions match TRBD1. The J segment lost 3 bases and the V segment lost 1 base, leaving 6 bases of the junction unmatched. The germline gives CDR1 SNHLY, CDR2 FYNNEI. This CDR3 comprises 16 residues. This CDR3 reads CASSEGPGTGYYGYTF. The CDR3 nucleotides read TGTGCCAGCAGTGAAGGACCCGGGACAGGGTACTATGGCTACACCTTC.

The J gene is TRBJ1-1, the V gene TRBV29-1; D remains unclear. The CDR3 has 14 amino acids. V dropped 7 bases and J dropped 3 bases, with 18 bases sitting between them. Germline V gives CDR1 SQVTM, CDR2 ANQGSEA. CDR3 DNA: TGCAGCGCTGCGGGGTCGGGAGGTGACACTGAAGCTTTCTTT. Its translation is CSAAGSGGDTEAFF. The complete variable domain, with remaining parts taken from reference TRBV29-1 and TRBJ1-1, reads SAVISQKPSRDICQRGTSLTIQCQVDSQVTMMFWYRQQPGQSLTLIATANQGSEATYESGFVIDKFPISRPNLTFSTLTVSNMSPEDSSIYLCSAAGSGGDTEAFFGQGTRLTVV.

A remark on this clonotype: One end of the junction does not line up with germline, which may come from a read error. V usage is TRBV5-1 and J usage is TRBJ1-6; D gene uncertain. The CDR3 loop spans 12 amino acids. Germline-derived CDR1 and CDR2 are SGHRS and YFSETQ. This CDR3 reads CASSFDDSPPHF. DNA of the CDR3: TGCGCCAGCAGCTTCGACGATTCACCCCCCCACTTT.

A single count supports this clonotype. The rearrangement joins TRBV29-1 to TRBJ2-3; D is uncertain. The V gene's germline CDR1 is SQVTM and CDR2 ANQGSEA. V shed 5 bases and J shed 0 bases, with 6 bases lying between them. The CDR3 consists of 12 residues. Here the CDR3 DNA reads TGCAGCGTTCCCAGAAGCACAGATACGCAGTATTTT. Its protein is CSVPRSTDTQYF.

This clonotype occurred a few times. This rearrangement joins TRBV2 to TRBJ2-3; 10 bases agree with TRBD2. Trimming removed 7 bases from V and 3 bases from J; junction bases left unmatched: 28. This CDR3 has 22 amino acids. Germline V gene data show CDR1 as SNHLY and CDR2 as FYNNEI. The CDR3 protein is CASTDAGIGLAEKALGTDTQYF. DNA for the CDR3: TGTGCCAGCACGGACGCGGGGATCGGACTAGCGGAGAAGGCCCTAGGAACAGATACGCAGTATTTT.

With regard to this clonotype: This sequence may be a read error, since a much larger clone differs from it by one base. CDR3 nucleotides: TGCGCCAGCAGCCAAGATCTCTTAGTAGCGGTTACCTACGGGCAGTACTTC. It specifies CASSQDLLVAVTYGQYF. This chain uses TRBV4-1 with TRBJ2-7; the D gene is possibly TRBD2 (6 bases). Looked up from germline, CDR1 is MGHRA and CDR2 is YSYEKL. The length of the CDR3 is 17 residues.

The genes are TRBV6-1 and TRBJ1-5, with 7 bases that match TRBD1. This CDR3 is 13 amino acids long. Per the germline V gene, CDR1 is MNHNS and CDR2 is SASEGT. The V and J ends lost 6 bases and 6 bases, in that order; junction bases with no gene match: 5. The DNA for the CDR3 is TGTGCCAGCAGGCAGGGGGGCTCTCAGCCCCAGCATTTT. This codes for CASRQGGSQPQHF.

The V call is TRBV15, the J call TRBJ2-6; no reliable D call. The germline gives CDR1 LNHNV, CDR2 YYDKDF (reference sequence). The CDR3 is 14 residues long. Trimming took off 6 bases at V and 4 bases at J, with 10 bases between the two ends. Here the CDR3 DNA reads TGTGCCACCAGTTTGCGCTCAGGGGCCAACGTCCTGACTTTC. It encodes CATSLRSGANVLTF. The full variable domain, in which reference TRBV15 and TRBJ2-6 provide the parts outside the CDR3, is DAMVIQNPRYQVTQFGKPVTLSCSQTLNHNVMYWYQQKSSQAPKLLFHYYDKDFNNEADTPDNFQSRRPNTSFCFLDIRSPGLGDTAMYLCATSLRSGANVLTFGAGSRLTVL.

This sequence joins TRBV15 and TRBJ1-6; TRBD1 aligns across 9 bases. Germline CDR1 and CDR2: LNHNV and YYDKDF (reference sequence). The length of the CDR3 is 15 residues. V gave up 7 bases and J gave up 7 bases; unmatched junction bases: 8. For the CDR3, the DNA is TGTGCCACCAACAATGGGGACAGGGCCAATTCACCCCTCCACTTT. This gives the protein CATNNGDRANSPLHF.

The sample holds a few counts of this clonotype. The chain has TRBV7-8 and TRBJ1-1, with D unclear. The CDR3 covers 13 residues. Looked up from germline, CDR1 is SGHVS and CDR2 is FQNEAQ. V was trimmed by 2 bases and J by 3 bases, leaving 7 bases between them. The CDR3 DNA reads as TGTGCCAGCAGCTTATTCGGGGACACTGAAGCTTTCTTT. Its protein product is CASSLFGDTEAFF.